These 17 T cell receptor beta chains were all obtained from the same sample, sequenced in a study of human T cells and chemical hapten exposure. Time point: patch test 2, 6 weeks after DPC sensitization. Treatment meaning: therapeutic diphenylcyclopropenone sensitization with weekly scalp DPC. Using its own MiXCR run on the RACE reads, TCRdb lists one record per CDR3 protein. The sample contains some 150,000 distinct CDR3 sequences, 12% of which appear only once. Specimen: whole blood, collected in connection with sensitization to the hapten diphenylcyclopropenone (DPC). The receptors stem from a woman between 45 and 60 years old with alopecia areata. Some clones in this sample may be carry-over from other donors' samples.

This chain uses TRBV6-6 with TRBJ2-1, with TRBD2 identical over 13 bases. V shed 5 bases and J 8 bases; nucleotides not matched to a gene: 6. Germline V CDR1 and CDR2: MNHNY, SVGAGI (reference sequence). This CDR3 contains 15 residues. The CDR3 DNA reads as TGTGCCAGCAGTGAACTAGCGGGAGGGCCCTATGAGCAGTTCTTC. This encodes CASSELAGGPYEQFF.

The sample holds many counts of this clonotype. The J gene is TRBJ1-4, the V gene TRBV29-1; D unresolved. Trimming stripped 7 bases from V and 0 bases from J, with 12 bases between. CDR1 SQVTM and CDR2 ANQGSEA come from the germline V gene. The CDR3 consists of 14 residues. The CDR3 sequence: CSAGVSATNEKLFF. The CDR3 bases are TGCAGCGCTGGAGTTTCTGCAACTAATGAAAAACTGTTTTTT.

CDR3 in amino acids: CASSLAGGHTSYEQYF. For the CDR3, the DNA is TGTGCCAGCAGCTTAGCCGGGGGGCATACCTCCTACGAGCAGTACTTC. V and J are TRBV11-2 and TRBJ2-7; D perhaps matches TRBD2 (7 bases). V gave up 1 base and J gave up 0 bases, with 13 bases separating them. This CDR3 comprises 16 residues. Germline V lookup: CDR1 SGHAT, CDR2 FQNNGV.

In its sample, this clonotype was seen a few times. The CDR3 loop is CASSWNRATNEKLFF. CDR3 coding DNA: TGTGCCAGCAGCTGGAACAGGGCAACTAATGAAAAACTGTTTTTT. The V gene is TRBV5-4, the J gene TRBJ1-4; a possible D gene is TRBD1 (6 bases). Looked up from germline, CDR1 is SGHNT and CDR2 is YYREEE (reference sequence). This CDR3 has 15 amino acids. Trimming removed 3 bases at V and 0 bases at J, with 9 bases between.

V is TRBV11-3 and J is TRBJ2-5; possible D gene TRBD2, 5 bases. Trimming stripped 1 base from V and 4 bases from J, with 10 bases between. The CDR3 is 14 residues long. Looked up from germline, CDR1 is SGHNT and CDR2 is YENEEA. CDR3 protein: CASSLGGPGETQYF. CDR3 in DNA: TGTGCCAGCAGCTTAGGAGGGCCGGGAGAGACCCAGTACTTC.

This clonotype came up many times. The CDR3 is CASSSRQGDQPQHF. CDR3 coding DNA: TGTGCCAGCAGTTCCCGACAGGGCGATCAGCCCCAGCATTTT. This chain links TRBV6-1 with TRBJ1-5; TRBD1 matches at 7 bases. Germline CDR1 reads MNHNS; CDR2 reads SASEGT. V lost 5 bases to trimming and J lost 5 bases; unmatched junction nucleotides: 6. The CDR3 consists of 14 residues.

This clonotype appeared many times. The chain employs TRBV24-1 and TRBJ2-5; 7 bases map to TRBD1. J lost 4 bases, V lost 3 bases, and 10 bases had no gene match. The CDR3 sequence is 16 residues long. The germline V gene has CDR1 KGHDR and CDR2 SFDVKD. The chain's CDR3 is CATSDPPGQSPETQYF. In DNA, the CDR3 is TGTGCCACCAGTGATCCGCCGGGACAGTCCCCAGAGACCCAGTACTTC.

This clonotype was counted a few times. The chain is built from TRBV6-1 and TRBJ2-7; D gene unclear. The CDR3 is 16 amino acids. The ends were cut back, 0 bases at V and 2 bases at J, with 14 bases in the middle. Germline assignment: CDR1 MNHNS and CDR2 SASEGT. The CDR3 DNA is TGTGCCAGCAGTGAAGCTAGGGCAGGCCCTGCCTACGAGCAGTACTTC. It yields the protein CASSEARAGPAYEQYF.

This clonotype was seen more than once but under ten times. The chain employs TRBV5-1 and TRBJ2-7; D remains unclear. Germline CDR1 SGHRS, CDR2 YFSETQ. This CDR3 is 12 amino acids long. Trimming removed 1 base from V and 6 bases from J, with 8 bases in between. The CDR3 spells CASSLTYSEQYF. DNA of the CDR3: TGCGCCAGCAGCTTGACCTACAGCGAGCAGTACTTC.

The CDR3 here is CSVDLKNTEAFF. CDR3 in DNA: TGCAGCGTTGACCTGAAAAACACTGAAGCTTTCTTT. V gene TRBV29-1 combines with J gene TRBJ1-1; no clear D. The CDR3 runs to 12 residues. Germline V CDR1 and CDR2: SQVTM, ANQGSEA. V was clipped by 3 bases and J by 2 bases, with 7 bases between them.

This CDR3 reads CASSPSGNEQYF. The CDR3 region has the DNA TGTGCCAGCAGCCCCTCCGGCAACGAGCAGTACTTC. This chain uses TRBV12-3 or TRBV12-4 with TRBJ2-7, with no clear D. CDR3 length: 12 amino acids. Trimming took 6 bases from V and 5 from J, leaving 11 bases between them.

This clonotype has only a few counts. The chain recombines TRBV20-1 with TRBJ2-7; 8 positions match TRBD1. The CDR3 is made up of 12 amino acids. V lost 7 bases and J lost 6; bases outside the gene matches: 8. Germline-derived CDR1 and CDR2 are DFQATT and SNEGSKA (reference sequence). The CDR3 is CSGWTGTGEQYF. CDR3 sequence (DNA): TGCAGTGGCTGGACAGGGACGGGCGAGCAGTACTTC.

The rearrangement links TRBV7-3 to TRBJ2-1, with D tentatively TRBD2 (6 bases). The CDR3 runs to 13 residues. Looked up from germline, CDR1 is SGHTA and CDR2 is FQGTGA. The germline V and J ends were trimmed by 4 bases and 8 bases, with 12 bases remaining between them. The CDR3 nucleotides are TGTGCCAGCAGCTGGGCGGAGGGCGATGAGCAGTTCTTC. Amino acids: CASSWAEGDEQFF.

This clonotype was seen at least ten times. The chain carries TRBV7-6 and TRBJ2-2, with D possibly being TRBD1 or TRBD2 (5 bases each). V gave up 5 bases and J gave up 6 bases, with 13 bases separating them. CDR3 length: 14 amino acids. Germline CDR1 SGHVS, CDR2 FNYEAQ. The CDR3 coding sequence is TGTGCCAGCAGCGCTAGCAGGGTGGCCGGGGAGCTGTTTTTT. Protein: CASSASRVAGELFF.

The chain has TRBV4-3 and TRBJ2-3; TRBD2 is a possible D gene (5 bases). The V end lost 2 bases, the J end lost 0 bases, and 15 bases lay between the germline ends. CDR3 length equals 17 residues. Germline V CDR1 and CDR2: LGHNA, YSLEER. The CDR3 spells CASSQQPDGESTDTQYF. CDR3 bases: TGCGCCAGCAGCCAACAACCGGACGGGGAAAGCACAGATACGCAGTATTTT.

This clonotype was detected only a few times. This sequence joins TRBV2 and TRBJ2-3, with D perhaps TRBD2 (6 bases). Germline CDR1 and CDR2: SNHLY and FYNNEI. V was shortened by 7 bases and J by 5 bases, with 13 bases between the two germline ends. The CDR3 contains 13 residues. The CDR3 reads CASTEEGRDTQYF. The CDR3 DNA follows: TGTGCCAGCACAGAGGAGGGGAGAGATACGCAGTATTTT.

The table lists this clonotype with a few counts. This chain uses TRBV19 with TRBJ2-5; D gene unclear. CDR1 is LNHDA and CDR2 is SQIVND in the germline V gene (reference sequence). V was pared by 5 bases and J by 3 bases, with 7 bases between. The CDR3 covers 12 residues. Here the CDR3 reads CASSQSKETQYF. The CDR3 nucleotides read TGTGCCAGTAGTCAATCCAAAGAGACCCAGTACTTC. The full variable domain, in which reference TRBV19 and TRBJ2-5 provide the parts outside the CDR3, is DGGITQSPKYLFRKEGQNVTLSCEQNLNHDAMYWYRQDPGQGLRLIYYSQIVNDFQKGDIAEGYSVSREKKESFPLTVTSAQKNPTAFYLCASSQSKETQYFGPGTRLLVL.